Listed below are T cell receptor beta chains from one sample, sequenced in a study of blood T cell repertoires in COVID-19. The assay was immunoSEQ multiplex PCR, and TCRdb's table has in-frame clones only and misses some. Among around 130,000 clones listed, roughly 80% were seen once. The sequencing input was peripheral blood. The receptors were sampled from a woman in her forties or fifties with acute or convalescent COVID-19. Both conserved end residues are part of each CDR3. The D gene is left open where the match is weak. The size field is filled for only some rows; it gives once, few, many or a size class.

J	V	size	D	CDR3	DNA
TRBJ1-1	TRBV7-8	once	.	CASSLGRAEAFF	TGTGCCAGCAGCTTAGGAAGAGCTGAAGCTTTCTTT
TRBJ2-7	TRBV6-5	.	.	CASSLKEPSSYEQYF	TGTGCCAGCAGTTTGAAAGAGCCAAGCTCCTACGAGCAGTACTTC
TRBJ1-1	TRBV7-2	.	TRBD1	CASSRTGGLDTEAFF	TGTGCCAGCAGCCGCACAGGGGGCCTTGATACTGAAGCTTTCTTT
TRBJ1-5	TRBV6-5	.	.	CASSFKGGNQPQHF	TGTGCCAGCAGTTTCAAAGGGGGCAATCAGCCCCAGCATTTT
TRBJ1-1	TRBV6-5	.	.	CASSSGVRGNTEAFF	TGTGCCAGCAGCTCCGGGGTCCGGGGGAACACTGAAGCTTTCTTT
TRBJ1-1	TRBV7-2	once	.	CASSLGHQSTEAFF	TGTGCCAGCAGCTTGGGACACCAGAGCACTGAAGCTTTCTTT
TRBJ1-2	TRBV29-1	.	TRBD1	CSVEDPDREYGYTF	TGCAGCGTTGAAGATCCCGACAGGGAATATGGCTACACCTTC
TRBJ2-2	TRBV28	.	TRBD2	CAIKLAGNTGELFF	TGTGCCATAAAACTAGCGGGTAACACCGGGGAGCTGTTTTTT
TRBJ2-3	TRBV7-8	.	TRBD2	CASRSGGALDTQYF	TGTGCCAGCAGATCCGGGGGGGCATTAGATACGCAGTATTTT
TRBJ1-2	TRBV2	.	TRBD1	CASSETGWGYTF	TGTGCCAGCAGTGAGACAGGGTGGGGCTACACCTTC
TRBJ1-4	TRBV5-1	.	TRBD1	CASSVGTGATNEKLFF	TGCGCCAGCAGCGTAGGGACAGGGGCAACTAATGAAAAACTGTTTTTT
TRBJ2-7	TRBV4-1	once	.	CASRISTELNYEQYF	TGCGCCAGCAGAATTTCGACTGAACTGAACTACGAGCAGTACTTC
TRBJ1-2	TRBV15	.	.	CATTQGLGYGYTF	TGTGCCACTACTCAGGGTTTAGGCTATGGCTACACCTTC
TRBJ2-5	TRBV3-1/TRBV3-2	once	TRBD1	CASNHRGRETQYF	TGTGCCAGCAATCACAGGGGGCGGGAGACCCAGTACTTC
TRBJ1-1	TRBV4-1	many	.	CASSQGGGLLVTEAFF	TGCGCCAGCAGCCAAGGAGGGGGATTATTGGTCACTGAAGCTTTCTTT
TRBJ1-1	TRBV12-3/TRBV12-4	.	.	CASSLIGGDEAFF	TGTGCCAGCAGTTTAATAGGGGGGGATGAAGCTTTCTTT